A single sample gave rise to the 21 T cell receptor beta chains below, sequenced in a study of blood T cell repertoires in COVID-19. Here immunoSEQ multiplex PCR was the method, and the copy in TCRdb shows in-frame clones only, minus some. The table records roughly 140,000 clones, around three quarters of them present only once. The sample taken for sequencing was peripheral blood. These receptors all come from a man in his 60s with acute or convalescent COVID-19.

CDR3 loop: CSVVNSGTGDEQYF. The CDR3 nucleotides are TGCAGCGTTGTTAACTCCGGGACAGGGGACGAGCAGTACTTC. The genes are TRBV29-1 and TRBJ2-7; 10 bases map to TRBD1. Germline V gives CDR1 SQVTM, CDR2 ANQGSEA. The junction had 8 bases not matched to a gene; V was cut back by 4 bases and J by 5 bases. CDR3 length: 14 amino acids.

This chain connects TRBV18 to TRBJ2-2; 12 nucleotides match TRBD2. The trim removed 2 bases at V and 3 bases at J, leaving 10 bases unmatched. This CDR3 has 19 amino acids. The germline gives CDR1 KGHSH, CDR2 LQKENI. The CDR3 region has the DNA TGTGCCAGCTCACCAATGCGACTAGCGGGAGCACAGCACACCGGGGAGCTGTTTTTT. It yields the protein CASSPMRLAGAQHTGELFF.

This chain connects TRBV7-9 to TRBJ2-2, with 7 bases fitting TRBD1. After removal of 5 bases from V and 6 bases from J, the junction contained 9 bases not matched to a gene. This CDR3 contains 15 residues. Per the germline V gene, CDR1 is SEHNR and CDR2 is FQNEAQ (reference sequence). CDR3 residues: CASSRDRVRPGELFF. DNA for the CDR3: TGTGCCAGCAGCCGGGACAGAGTGCGACCCGGGGAGCTGTTTTTT.

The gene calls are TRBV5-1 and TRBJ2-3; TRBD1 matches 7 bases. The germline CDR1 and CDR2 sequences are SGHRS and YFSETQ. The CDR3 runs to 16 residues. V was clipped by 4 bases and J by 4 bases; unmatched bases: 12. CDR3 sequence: CASSPPGPQGADTQYF. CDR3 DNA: TGCGCCAGCAGCCCGCCGGGCCCCCAGGGGGCAGATACGCAGTATTTT.

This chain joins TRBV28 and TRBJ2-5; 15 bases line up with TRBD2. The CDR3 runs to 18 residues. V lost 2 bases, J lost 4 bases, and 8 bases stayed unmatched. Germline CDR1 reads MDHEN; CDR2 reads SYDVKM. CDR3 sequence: CASSLLGLAGGGGETQYF. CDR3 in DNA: TGTGCCAGCAGTTTACTGGGACTAGCGGGAGGAGGGGGAGAGACCCAGTACTTC.

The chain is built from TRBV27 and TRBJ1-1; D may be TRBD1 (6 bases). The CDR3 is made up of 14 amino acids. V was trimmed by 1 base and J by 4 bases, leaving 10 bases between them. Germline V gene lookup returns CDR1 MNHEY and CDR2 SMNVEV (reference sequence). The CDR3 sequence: CASSLYTGLTEAFF. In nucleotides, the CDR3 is TGTGCCAGCAGTTTATATACAGGGCTCACTGAAGCTTTCTTT.

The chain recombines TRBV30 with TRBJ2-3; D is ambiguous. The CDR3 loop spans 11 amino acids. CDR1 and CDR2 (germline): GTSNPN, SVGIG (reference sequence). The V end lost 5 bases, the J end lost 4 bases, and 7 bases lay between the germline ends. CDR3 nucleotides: TGTGCCTGGGCACAGTCAGATACGCAGTATTTT. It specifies CAWAQSDTQYF. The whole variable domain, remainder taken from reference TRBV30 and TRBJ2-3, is SQTIHQWPATLVQPVGSPLSLECTVEGTSNPNLYWYRQAAGRGLQLLFYSVGIGQISSEVPQNLSASRPQDRQFILSSKKLLLSDSGFYLCAWAQSDTQYFGPGTRLTVL.

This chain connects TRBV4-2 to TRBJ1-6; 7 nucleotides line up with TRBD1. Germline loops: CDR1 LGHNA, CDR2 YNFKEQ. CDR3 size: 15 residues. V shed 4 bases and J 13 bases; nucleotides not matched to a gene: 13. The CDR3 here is CASSPKTGRADPLHF. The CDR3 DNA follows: TGTGCCAGCAGCCCCAAGACAGGGCGCGCGGATCCCCTCCACTTT.

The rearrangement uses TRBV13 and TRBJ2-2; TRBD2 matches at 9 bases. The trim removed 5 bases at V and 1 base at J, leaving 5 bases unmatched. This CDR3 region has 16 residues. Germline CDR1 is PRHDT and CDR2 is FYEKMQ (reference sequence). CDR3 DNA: TGTGCCAGCAGCCAACGGACTAGCGAGAACACCGGGGAGCTGTTTTTT. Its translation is CASSQRTSENTGELFF.

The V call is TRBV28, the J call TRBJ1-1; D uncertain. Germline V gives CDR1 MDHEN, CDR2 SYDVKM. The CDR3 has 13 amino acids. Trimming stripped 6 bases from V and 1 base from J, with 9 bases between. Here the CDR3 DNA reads TGTGCCAGCAGGTATCAGTCGAACACTGAAGCTTTCTTT. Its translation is CASRYQSNTEAFF.

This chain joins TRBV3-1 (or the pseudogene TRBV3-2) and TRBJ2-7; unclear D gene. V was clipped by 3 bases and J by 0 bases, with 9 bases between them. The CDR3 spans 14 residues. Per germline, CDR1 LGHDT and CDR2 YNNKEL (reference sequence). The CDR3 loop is CASSHLTDSYEQYF. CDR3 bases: TGTGCCAGCAGCCACTTAACAGACTCCTACGAGCAGTACTTC.

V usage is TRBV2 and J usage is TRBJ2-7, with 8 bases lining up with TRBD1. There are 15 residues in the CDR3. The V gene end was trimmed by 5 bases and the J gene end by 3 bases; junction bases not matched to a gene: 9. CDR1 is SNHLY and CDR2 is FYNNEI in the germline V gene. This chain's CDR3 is CASSLTGAPLYEQYF. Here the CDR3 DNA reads TGTGCCAGCAGTCTGACAGGGGCCCCCCTCTACGAGCAGTACTTC.

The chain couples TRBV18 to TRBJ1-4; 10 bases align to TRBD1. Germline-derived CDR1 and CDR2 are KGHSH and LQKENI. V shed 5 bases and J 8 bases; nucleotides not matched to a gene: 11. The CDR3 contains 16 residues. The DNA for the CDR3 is TGTGCCAGCTCAGCGGGACAGGGGCAAAGATGGGAAAAACTGTTTTTT. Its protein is CASSAGQGQRWEKLFF.

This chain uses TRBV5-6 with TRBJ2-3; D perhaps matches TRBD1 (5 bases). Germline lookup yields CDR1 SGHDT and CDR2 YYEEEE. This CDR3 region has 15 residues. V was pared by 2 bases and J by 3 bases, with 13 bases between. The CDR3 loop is CASSFRKGWTDTQYF. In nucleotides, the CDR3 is TGTGCCAGCAGCTTTAGGAAGGGGTGGACAGATACGCAGTATTTT.

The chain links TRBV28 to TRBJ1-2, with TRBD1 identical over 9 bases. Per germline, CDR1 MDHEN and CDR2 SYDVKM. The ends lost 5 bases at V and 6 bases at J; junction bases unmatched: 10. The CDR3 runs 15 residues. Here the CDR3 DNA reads TGTGCCAGCAGTAAAGGGGACAGGGAAGAGGATGGCTACACCTTC. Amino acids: CASSKGDREEDGYTF.

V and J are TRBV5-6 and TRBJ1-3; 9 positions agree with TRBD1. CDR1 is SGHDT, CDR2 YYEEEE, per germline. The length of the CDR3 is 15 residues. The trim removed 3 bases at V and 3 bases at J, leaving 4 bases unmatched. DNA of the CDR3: TGTGCCAGCAGCTCCACAGGGGGCAGTGGAAACACCATATATTTT. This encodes CASSSTGGSGNTIYF. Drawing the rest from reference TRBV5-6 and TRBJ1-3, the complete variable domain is DAGVTQSPTHLIKTRGQQVTLRCSPKSGHDTVSWYQQALGQGPQFIFQYYEEEERQRGNFPDRFSGHQFPNYSSELNVNALLLGDSALYLCASSSTGGSGNTIYFGEGSWLTVV.

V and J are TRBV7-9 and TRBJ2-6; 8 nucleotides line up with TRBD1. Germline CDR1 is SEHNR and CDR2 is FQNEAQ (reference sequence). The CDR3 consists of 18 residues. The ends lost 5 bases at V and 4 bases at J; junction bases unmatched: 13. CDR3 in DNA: TGTGCCAGCAGCCCACCGCTGGACAGGGCTACGGGGGCCAACGTCCTGACTTTC. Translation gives CASSPPLDRATGANVLTF. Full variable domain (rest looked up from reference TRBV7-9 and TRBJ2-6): DTGVSQNPRHKITKRGQNVTFRCDPISEHNRLYWYRQTLGQGPEFLTYFQNEAQLEKSRLLSDRFSAERPKGSFSTLEIQRTEQGDSAMYLCASSPPLDRATGANVLTFGAGSRLTVL.

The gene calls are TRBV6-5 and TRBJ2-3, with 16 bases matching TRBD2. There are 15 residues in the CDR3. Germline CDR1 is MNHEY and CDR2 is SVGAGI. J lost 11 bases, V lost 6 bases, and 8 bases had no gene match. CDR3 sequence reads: CASSRGTSGRVRQYF. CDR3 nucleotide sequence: TGTGCCAGCAGCCGCGGGACTAGCGGGAGGGTAAGGCAGTATTTT.

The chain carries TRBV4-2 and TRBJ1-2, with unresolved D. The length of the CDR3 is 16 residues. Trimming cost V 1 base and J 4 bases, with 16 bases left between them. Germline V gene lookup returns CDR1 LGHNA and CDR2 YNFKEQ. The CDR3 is CASSQGGGQFSYGYTF. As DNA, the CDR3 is TGTGCCAGCAGCCAAGGTGGAGGCCAGTTCTCCTATGGCTACACCTTC.

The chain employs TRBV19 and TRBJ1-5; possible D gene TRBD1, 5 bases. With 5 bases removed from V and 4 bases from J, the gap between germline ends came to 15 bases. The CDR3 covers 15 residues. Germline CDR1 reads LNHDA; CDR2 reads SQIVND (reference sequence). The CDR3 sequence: CASSSPGAVNQPQHF. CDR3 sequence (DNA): TGTGCCAGTAGTTCTCCTGGGGCAGTAAATCAGCCCCAGCATTTT.

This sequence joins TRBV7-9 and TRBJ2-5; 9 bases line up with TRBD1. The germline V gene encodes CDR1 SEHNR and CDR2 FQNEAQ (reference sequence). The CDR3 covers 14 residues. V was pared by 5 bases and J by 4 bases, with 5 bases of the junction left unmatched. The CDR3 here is CASSTTGGGETQYF. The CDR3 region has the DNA TGTGCCAGCAGCACGACAGGGGGAGGAGAGACCCAGTACTTC. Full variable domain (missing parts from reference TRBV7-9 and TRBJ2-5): DTGVSQNPRHKITKRGQNVTFRCDPISEHNRLYWYRQTLGQGPEFLTYFQNEAQLEKSRLLSDRFSAERPKGSFSTLEIQRTEQGDSAMYLCASSTTGGGETQYFGPGTRLLVL.